This is a list of T cell receptor beta chains from one sample in a study of blood T cell repertoires in COVID-19. Measured with immunoSEQ multiplex PCR; TCRdb has only the in-frame clones, and not every one. The sample lists 290,000 or so clones, roughly 85% seen once, with approximately 5.1% in the top ten. The material sequenced was peripheral blood. The receptors here all came from a man aged 45-60 years with active or convalescent COVID-19. The CDR3 runs from the conserved cysteine through the conserved F or W. Fields, in order: D gene, V gene, clone size, J gene, CDR3 DNA, CDR3 protein. D genes are given only for firm matches. Part of the rows lack a size; the others show once, few, many or a class for expanded clones.

d_call: NA; v_call: TRBV7-8; clone_size: NA; j_call: TRBJ1-1; cdr3_nt: TGTGCCAGCAGCTTCAGGAAAATGAACACTGAAGCTTTCTTT; cdr3_aa: CASSFRKMNTEAFF
d_call: NA; v_call: TRBV29-1; clone_size: NA; j_call: TRBJ1-2; cdr3_nt: TGCAGCGTCCTGTCAGGCAGCGGCTACACCTTC; cdr3_aa: CSVLSGSGYTF
d_call: NA; v_call: TRBV9; clone_size: NA; j_call: TRBJ2-1; cdr3_nt: TGTGCCAGCAGCGTAGGGCAGGGGCCCTCATATGAGCAGTTCTTC; cdr3_aa: CASSVGQGPSYEQFF
d_call: NA; v_call: TRBV5-6; clone_size: once; j_call: TRBJ1-2; cdr3_nt: TGTGCCAGCAGCTTGGGAGTGGATGGCTACACCTTC; cdr3_aa: CASSLGVDGYTF
d_call: NA; v_call: TRBV28; clone_size: NA; j_call: TRBJ1-2; cdr3_nt: TGTGCCAGCAGTCTCTCTAACCGCGATGGCTACACCTTC; cdr3_aa: CASSLSNRDGYTF
d_call: TRBD1; v_call: TRBV7-9; clone_size: NA; j_call: TRBJ2-1; cdr3_nt: TGTGCCAGCAGCCCGACAGGGCGTCAGAATGAGCAGTTCTTC; cdr3_aa: CASSPTGRQNEQFF
d_call: NA; v_call: TRBV4-2; clone_size: NA; j_call: TRBJ1-2; cdr3_nt: TGTGCCAGCAGCCAAAACGAAGACAGCTACTATGGCTACACCTTC; cdr3_aa: CASSQNEDSYYGYTF
d_call: NA; v_call: TRBV28; clone_size: NA; j_call: TRBJ1-1; cdr3_nt: TGTGCCAGCAGTTTGGTTTCGGACACTGAAGCTTTCTTT; cdr3_aa: CASSLVSDTEAFF
d_call: TRBD2; v_call: TRBV19; clone_size: NA; j_call: TRBJ2-1; cdr3_nt: TGTGCCAGTAGTATGTTCGGGCTAGCGGAAACCTATGTGCAGTTCTTC; cdr3_aa: CASSMFGLAETYVQFF
d_call: TRBD1; v_call: TRBV4-1; clone_size: NA; j_call: TRBJ1-2; cdr3_nt: TGCGCCAGCAGCCAACCAAAGGGACAGACAGGCTCCTATGGCTACACCTTC; cdr3_aa: CASSQPKGQTGSYGYTF
d_call: NA; v_call: TRBV7-8; clone_size: NA; j_call: TRBJ1-1; cdr3_nt: TGTGCCAGCAGCTCTCACCCTTACGGGGGCACTGAAGCTTTCTTT; cdr3_aa: CASSSHPYGGTEAFF
d_call: TRBD1; v_call: TRBV7-9; clone_size: NA; j_call: TRBJ2-1; cdr3_nt: TGTGCCAGCAGCCCGGACAGGGGGCTTTCTTACAATGAGCAGTTCTTC; cdr3_aa: CASSPDRGLSYNEQFF
d_call: NA; v_call: TRBV30; clone_size: NA; j_call: TRBJ1-1; cdr3_nt: TGTGCCTGGAGTGGGGCACTGAACACTGAAGCTTTCTTT; cdr3_aa: CAWSGALNTEAFF
d_call: NA; v_call: TRBV24-1; clone_size: few; j_call: TRBJ2-5; cdr3_nt: TGTGCCACCAGTGATTTCGCAACAGGACAAGAGACCCAGTACTTC; cdr3_aa: CATSDFATGQETQYF
d_call: NA; v_call: TRBV7-8; clone_size: once; j_call: TRBJ2-1; cdr3_nt: TGTGCCAGCAGCTCAAGACTCCCGAGCTCCTACAATGAGCAGTTCTTC; cdr3_aa: CASSSRLPSSYNEQFF
d_call: TRBD1; v_call: TRBV29-1; clone_size: NA; j_call: TRBJ2-7; cdr3_nt: TGCAGCGTTGGGCTAAAAGGACAGGGAATCGACGAGCAGTACTTC; cdr3_aa: CSVGLKGQGIDEQYF
d_call: NA; v_call: TRBV19; clone_size: NA; j_call: TRBJ1-2; cdr3_nt: TGTGCCAGTAGTCCTAAGCCTACAGTGTACTATGGCTACACCTTC; cdr3_aa: CASSPKPTVYYGYTF
d_call: TRBD1; v_call: TRBV6-5; clone_size: NA; j_call: TRBJ2-5; cdr3_nt: TGTGCCAGCAGTACTGGACAGGGGGTCGGGGAGACCCAGTACTTC; cdr3_aa: CASSTGQGVGETQYF
d_call: NA; v_call: TRBV7-2; clone_size: NA; j_call: TRBJ1-1; cdr3_nt: TGTGCCAGCAGCTTAACGGGGTATGGGGGGACTGAAGCTTTCTTT; cdr3_aa: CASSLTGYGGTEAFF
d_call: NA; v_call: TRBV19; clone_size: NA; j_call: TRBJ1-1; cdr3_nt: TGTGCCAGTAGGCGGGTGGGAAACACTGAAGCTTTCTTT; cdr3_aa: CASRRVGNTEAFF